This entry describes one TCR beta chain. Antigen specificity is unknown. TCRdb re-derived calls from the 5' RACE reads in MiXCR, one entry per CDR3 protein. The repertoire holds about 250,000 distinct CDR3 sequences, with more than 25% as singletons. These data originate in a study of CD8 T cells in ankylosing spondylitis. Overall study results and limits: According to the report, clones linked to the disease were significantly enriched in matched synovial fluid samples taken from ankylosing spondylitis patients. Several highly homologous variants formed a TCR beta motif that appeared characteristic of ankylosing spondylitis blood. Within peripheral blood, clones linked to disease were CD8+ and relatively rare.

The TCR was taken from a male donor with ankylosing spondylitis or in good health (not recorded which). The sample was blood, either unsorted or a sorted T cell fraction (not recorded which).

The CDR3 protein is CASTLWGGELFF. The CDR3, as DNA: TGTGCCAGCACCCTCTGGGGCGGGGAGCTGTTTTTT. The V and J genes are TRBV12-3 or TRBV12-4 and TRBJ2-2; D gene uncertain. The CDR3 has 12 amino acids. V gave up 7 bases and J gave up 7 bases, with 10 bases separating them.